The following is a TCR beta chain sequence with its context. Its antigen is currently not known. Base qualities are not at hand, and no much larger clone is one base apart. The CDR3 regions of human TCRbeta chains were subjected to immunosequencing. Under the source paper's analysis protocol: TCRs in the repertoires were compared against a reference library of SARS-CoV-2-specific TCRs that had been generated with the MIRA antigen-specificity platform. Breadth was defined as the fraction of unique TCRs that were SARS-CoV-2-associated, and depth was defined as the fraction of total T cells that were SARS-CoV-2-associated. Using the MIRA data, each spike-specific TCR was mapped to the spike region that the TCR reacts to and placed in a CD4 or CD8 class. Log10-transformed breadth and depth values were compared by one-way ANOVA with Sidak's multiple comparisons tests. TCRdb holds this immuneACCESS table with in-frame rearrangements only. Some clones are missing; in checked studies, unresolved V genes explain under half, and the rest has no known cause. The V and J calls and clone size were taken over from that table, and D and trimming were inferred from the DNA. Here the sample has around 100,000 clones; approximately 92% occur a single time. The ten largest clones represent about 1.2% of the sample.

The data derive from a study of T cell responses to AZD1222 COVID-19 vaccine (dated by TCRdb to the early 2020s). In terms of the full investigation: AZD1222 recipients with second doses at about 4 weeks or about 12 weeks were pooled, because spike-specific TCR depth and breadth did not differ between schedules. TCR sequencing covered 233 trial participants: 200 to 220 given two doses of AZD1222 and around 26 given two doses of MenACWY control vaccine. Trial participants were enrolled by age into 18-55, 56-69 and 70-plus year subgroups, with approximately 150, 30 and 60 TCR-sequenced participants respectively.

Explained via the paper, the time point label denotes: baseline before first vaccination. Samples from vaccinated people were obtained from the UK trials COV001 and COV002, which included a single-blind randomized controlled phase 2/3 trial of AZD1222 (ChAdOx1 nCoV-19) in healthy adults. Trial participant PBMC samples were collected at day 0 and day 28 after the second dose for TCRbeta chain sequencing. Results and caveats for the whole study, not just this receptor: The 56-69-year group was small, and its depth increase did not reach significance, likely because of low power. Conclusions about previously exposed vaccinees were limited because only a handful of AZD1222 recipients were SARS-CoV-2 seropositive at baseline. Because no samples from the day 14 peak response were available, repertoires could be characterized only after the peak T cell response. Epitopes outside the regions mutated in the B.1.351 and B.1.1.7 variants were reportedly recognized by nearly half of the unique spike-specific TCRs. Spike-specific TCR breadth and depth rose significantly after two AZD1222 doses compared with day 0 and with MenACWY recipients. CD4 TCRs associated with the vaccine covered the entire spike protein, and the dominant responses were in regions 160-218 and 743-854. Participants were mostly white British, with more females than males. The authors suggested clonal diversity may have been underestimated.

The receptor comes from an adult in good health. Sequencing used peripheral blood, obtained on day 0 of AZD1222 vaccination.

The CDR3 corresponds to CASSFQRTSYNEQFF. The nucleotides are TGTGCCAGCAGCTTTCAAAGGACTTCGTACAATGAGCAGTTCTTC. The chain is encoded by TRBV7-3 joined to TRBJ2-1, and perhaps TRBD2 as D gene, on 5 matching bases. The CDR3 runs 15 amino acids, cysteine and phenylalanine included. The entry retains the CDR3 DNA only, 45 bases that are in frame from base 1. Trimming removed 3 bases from V and 4 bases from J, leaving 13 bases between the germline ends. The germline V gene specifies SGHTA as CDR1 and FQGTGA as CDR2. Beyond the CDR3, the reference TRBV7-3 and TRBJ2-1 genes provide the residues; the full variable domain reads: GAGVSQTPSNKVTEKGKYVELRCDPISGHTALYWYRQSLGQGPEFLIYFQGTGAADDSGLPNDRFFAVRPEGSVSTLKIQRTERGDSAVYLCASSFQRTSYNEQFFGPGTRLTVL.